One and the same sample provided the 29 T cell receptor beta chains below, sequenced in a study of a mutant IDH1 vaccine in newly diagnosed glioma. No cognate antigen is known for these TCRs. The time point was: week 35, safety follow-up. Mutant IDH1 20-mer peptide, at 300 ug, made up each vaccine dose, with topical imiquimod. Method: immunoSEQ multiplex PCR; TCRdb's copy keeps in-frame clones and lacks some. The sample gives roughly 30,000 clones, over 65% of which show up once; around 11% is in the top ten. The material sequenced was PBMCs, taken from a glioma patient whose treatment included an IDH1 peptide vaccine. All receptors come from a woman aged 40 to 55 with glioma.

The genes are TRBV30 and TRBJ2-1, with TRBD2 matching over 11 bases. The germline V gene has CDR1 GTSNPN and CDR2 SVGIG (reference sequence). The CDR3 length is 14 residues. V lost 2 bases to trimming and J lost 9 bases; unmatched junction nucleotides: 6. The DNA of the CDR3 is TGTGCCTGGAGTTCTAGCGGGGGGATTGGTGAGCAGTTCTTC. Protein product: CAWSSSGGIGEQFF.

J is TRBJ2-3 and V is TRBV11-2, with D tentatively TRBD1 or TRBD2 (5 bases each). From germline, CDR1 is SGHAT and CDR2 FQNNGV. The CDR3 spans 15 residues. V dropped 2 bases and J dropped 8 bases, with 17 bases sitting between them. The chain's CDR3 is CASSLNSWDVGTQYF. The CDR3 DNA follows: TGTGCCAGCAGCTTAAATTCCTGGGACGTTGGTACGCAGTATTTT.

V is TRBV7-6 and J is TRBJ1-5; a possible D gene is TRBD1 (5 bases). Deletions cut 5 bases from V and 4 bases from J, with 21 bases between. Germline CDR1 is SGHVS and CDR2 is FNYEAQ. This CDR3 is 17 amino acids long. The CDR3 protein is CASSPAGFLRGNQPQHF. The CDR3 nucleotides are TGTGCCAGCAGCCCAGCGGGGTTCCTTCGGGGGAATCAGCCCCAGCATTTT.

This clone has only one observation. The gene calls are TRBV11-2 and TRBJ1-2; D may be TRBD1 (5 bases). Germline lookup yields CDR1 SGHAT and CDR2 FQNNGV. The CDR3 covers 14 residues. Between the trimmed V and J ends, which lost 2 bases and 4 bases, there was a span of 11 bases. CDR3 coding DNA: TGTGCCAGCAGCTTAAACAGGTTTGGCTATGGCTACACCTTC. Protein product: CASSLNRFGYGYTF.

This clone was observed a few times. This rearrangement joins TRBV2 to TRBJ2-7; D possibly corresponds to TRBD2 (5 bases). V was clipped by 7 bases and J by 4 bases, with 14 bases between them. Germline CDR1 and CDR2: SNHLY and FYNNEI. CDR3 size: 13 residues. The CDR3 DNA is TGTGCCAGCACCGGATCCATAGCGTACGAGCAGTACTTC. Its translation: CASTGSIAYEQYF.

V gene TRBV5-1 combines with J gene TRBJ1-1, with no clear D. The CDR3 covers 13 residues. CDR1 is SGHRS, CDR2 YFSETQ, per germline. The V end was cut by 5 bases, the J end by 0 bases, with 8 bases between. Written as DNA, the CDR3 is TGCGCCAGCAGACCCCGGGTGAACACTGAAGCTTTCTTT. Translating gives CASRPRVNTEAFF.

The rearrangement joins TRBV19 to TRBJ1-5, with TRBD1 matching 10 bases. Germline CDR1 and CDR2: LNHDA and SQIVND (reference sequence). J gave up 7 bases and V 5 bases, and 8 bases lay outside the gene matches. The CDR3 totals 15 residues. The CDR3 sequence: CASSDDRGLEQPQHF. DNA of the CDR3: TGTGCCAGTAGTGACGACAGGGGGCTTGAGCAGCCCCAGCATTTT.

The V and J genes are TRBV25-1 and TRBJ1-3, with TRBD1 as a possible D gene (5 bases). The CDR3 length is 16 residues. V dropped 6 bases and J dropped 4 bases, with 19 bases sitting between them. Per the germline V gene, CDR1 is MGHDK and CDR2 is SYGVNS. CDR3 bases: TGTGCCAGCAGCCTTCCAAGGGGTGCGGGCGGAAACACCATATATTTT. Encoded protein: CASSLPRGAGGNTIYF.

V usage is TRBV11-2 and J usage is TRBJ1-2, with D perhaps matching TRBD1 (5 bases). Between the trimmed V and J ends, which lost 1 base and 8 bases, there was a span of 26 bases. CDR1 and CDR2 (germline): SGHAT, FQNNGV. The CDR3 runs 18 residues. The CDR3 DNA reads TGTGCCAGCAGCTTAGCTGGTCTGGGGGTGGAAAGTCTGGGAGGCTACACCTTC. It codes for CASSLAGLGVESLGGYTF.

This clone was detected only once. As DNA, the CDR3 is TGCGCCAGCAGCCAAGAGCACCGCTTCTATAATTCACCCCTCCACTTT. Its protein is CASSQEHRFYNSPLHF. This chain connects TRBV4-3 to TRBJ1-6; the D is unclear. Trimming removed 0 bases at V and 3 bases at J, with 9 bases between. Germline loops: CDR1 LGHNA, CDR2 YSLEER. This CDR3 has 16 amino acids.

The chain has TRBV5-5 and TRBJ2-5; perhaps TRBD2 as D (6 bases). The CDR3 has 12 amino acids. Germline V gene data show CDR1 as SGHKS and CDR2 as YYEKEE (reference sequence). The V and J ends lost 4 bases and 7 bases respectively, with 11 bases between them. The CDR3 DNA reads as TGTGCCAGCAGCCCGGCCGGGGGGACCCAGTACTTC. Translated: CASSPAGGTQYF.

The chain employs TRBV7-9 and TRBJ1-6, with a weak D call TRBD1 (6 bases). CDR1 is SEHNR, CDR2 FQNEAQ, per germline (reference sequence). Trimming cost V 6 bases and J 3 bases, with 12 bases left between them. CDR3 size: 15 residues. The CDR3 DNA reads TGTGCCAGCAGTTGGGGGGGCAGCTATAATTCACCCCTCCACTTT. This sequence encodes CASSWGGSYNSPLHF. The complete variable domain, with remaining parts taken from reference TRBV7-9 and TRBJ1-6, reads DTGVSQNPRHKITKRGQNVTFRCDPISEHNRLYWYRQTLGQGPEFLTYFQNEAQLEKSRLLSDRFSAERPKGSFSTLEIQRTEQGDSAMYLCASSWGGSYNSPLHFGNGTRLTVT.

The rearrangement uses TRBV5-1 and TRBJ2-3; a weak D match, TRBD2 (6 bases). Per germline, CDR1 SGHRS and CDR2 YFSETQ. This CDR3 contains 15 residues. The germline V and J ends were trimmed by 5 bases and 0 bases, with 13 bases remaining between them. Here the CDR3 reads CASSGPRGSTDTQYF. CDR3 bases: TGCGCCAGCAGTGGCCCGCGGGGAAGCACAGATACGCAGTATTTT.

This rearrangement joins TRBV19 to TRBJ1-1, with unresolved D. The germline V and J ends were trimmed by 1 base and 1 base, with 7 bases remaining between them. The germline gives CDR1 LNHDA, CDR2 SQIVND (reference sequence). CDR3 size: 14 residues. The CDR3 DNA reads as TGTGCCAGTAGTATAGCTCCGGGGAACACTGAAGCTTTCTTT. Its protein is CASSIAPGNTEAFF.

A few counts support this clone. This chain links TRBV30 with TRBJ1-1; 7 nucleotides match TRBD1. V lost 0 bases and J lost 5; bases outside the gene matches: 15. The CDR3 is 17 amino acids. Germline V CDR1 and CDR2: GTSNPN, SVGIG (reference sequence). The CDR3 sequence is CAWSVRDRPLRGTEAFF. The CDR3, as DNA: TGTGCCTGGAGTGTAAGGGACAGACCCCTTAGAGGGACTGAAGCTTTCTTT. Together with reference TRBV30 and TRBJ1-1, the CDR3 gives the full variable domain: SQTIHQWPATLVQPVGSPLSLECTVEGTSNPNLYWYRQAAGRGLQLLFYSVGIGQISSEVPQNLSASRPQDRQFILSSKKLLLSDSGFYLCAWSVRDRPLRGTEAFFGQGTRLTVV.

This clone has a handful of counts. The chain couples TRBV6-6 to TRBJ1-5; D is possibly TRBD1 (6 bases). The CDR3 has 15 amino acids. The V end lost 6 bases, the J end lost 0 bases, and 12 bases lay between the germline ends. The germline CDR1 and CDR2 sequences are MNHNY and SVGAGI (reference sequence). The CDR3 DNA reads TGTGCCAGCAGCCAAGGGGGGTATAGCAATCAGCCCCAGCATTTT. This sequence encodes CASSQGGYSNQPQHF.

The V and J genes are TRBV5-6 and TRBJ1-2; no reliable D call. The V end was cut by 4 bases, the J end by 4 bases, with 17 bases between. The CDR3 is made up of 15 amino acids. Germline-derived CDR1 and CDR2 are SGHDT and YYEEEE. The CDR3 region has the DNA TGTGCCAGCAGCCCCGGTGGAGGACTAGGCTATGGCTACACCTTC. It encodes CASSPGGGLGYGYTF. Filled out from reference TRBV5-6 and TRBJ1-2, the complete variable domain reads DAGVTQSPTHLIKTRGQQVTLRCSPKSGHDTVSWYQQALGQGPQFIFQYYEEEERQRGNFPDRFSGHQFPNYSSELNVNALLLGDSALYLCASSPGGGLGYGYTFGSGTRLTVV.

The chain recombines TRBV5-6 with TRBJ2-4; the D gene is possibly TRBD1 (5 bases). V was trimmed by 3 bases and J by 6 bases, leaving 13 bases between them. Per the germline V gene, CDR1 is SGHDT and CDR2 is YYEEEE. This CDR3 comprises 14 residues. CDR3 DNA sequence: TGTGCCAGCAGCTCCTTTTGGGGCGGAAACATTCAGTACTTC. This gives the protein CASSSFWGGNIQYF.

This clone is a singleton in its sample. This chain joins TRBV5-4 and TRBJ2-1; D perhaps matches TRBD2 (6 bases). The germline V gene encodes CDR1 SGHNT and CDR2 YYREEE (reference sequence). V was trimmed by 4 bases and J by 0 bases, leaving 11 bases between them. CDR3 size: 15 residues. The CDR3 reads CASSAGGGSYNEQFF. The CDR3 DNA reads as TGTGCCAGCAGCGCCGGGGGAGGCTCCTACAATGAGCAGTTCTTC.

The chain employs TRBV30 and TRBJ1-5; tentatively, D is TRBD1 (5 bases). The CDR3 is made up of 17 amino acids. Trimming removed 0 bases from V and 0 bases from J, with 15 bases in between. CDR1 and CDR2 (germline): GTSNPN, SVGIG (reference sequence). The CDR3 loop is CAWSVGGVLDSNQPQHF. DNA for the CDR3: TGTGCCTGGAGTGTAGGAGGGGTTCTAGATAGCAATCAGCCCCAGCATTTT.

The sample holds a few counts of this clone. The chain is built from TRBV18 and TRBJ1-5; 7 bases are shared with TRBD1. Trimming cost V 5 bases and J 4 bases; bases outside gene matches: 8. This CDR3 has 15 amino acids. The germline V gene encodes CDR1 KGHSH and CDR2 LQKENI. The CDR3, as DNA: TGTGCCAGCTCAACGGGACAGAAATTTAATCAGCCCCAGCATTTT. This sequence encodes CASSTGQKFNQPQHF.

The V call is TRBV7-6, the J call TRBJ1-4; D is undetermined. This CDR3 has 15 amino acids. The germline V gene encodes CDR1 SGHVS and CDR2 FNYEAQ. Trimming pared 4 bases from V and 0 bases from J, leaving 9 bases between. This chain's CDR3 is CASSSTFATNEKLFF. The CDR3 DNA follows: TGTGCCAGCAGCTCCACTTTCGCAACTAATGAAAAACTGTTTTTT. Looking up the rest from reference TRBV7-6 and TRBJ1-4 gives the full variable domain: GAGVSQSPRYKVTKRGQDVALRCDPISGHVSLYWYRQALGQGPEFLTYFNYEAQQDKSGLPNDRFSAERPEGSISTLTIQRTEQRDSAMYRCASSSTFATNEKLFFGSGTQLSVL.

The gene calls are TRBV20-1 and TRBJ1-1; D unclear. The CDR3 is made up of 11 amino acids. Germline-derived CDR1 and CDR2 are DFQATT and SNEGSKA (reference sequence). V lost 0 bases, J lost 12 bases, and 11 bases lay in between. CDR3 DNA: TGCAGTGCTAGAGATCTACGGGGAACTTTCTTT. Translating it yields CSARDLRGTFF.

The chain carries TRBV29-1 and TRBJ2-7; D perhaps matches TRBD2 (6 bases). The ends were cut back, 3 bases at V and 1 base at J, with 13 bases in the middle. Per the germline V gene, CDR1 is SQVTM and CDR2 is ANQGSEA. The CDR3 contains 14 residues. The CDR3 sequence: CSVDGAGSSYEQYF. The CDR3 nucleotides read TGCAGCGTTGATGGTGCGGGGTCTTCCTACGAGCAGTACTTC.

Here the CDR3 reads CASSETGDSYNEQFF. In DNA form, the CDR3 reads TGTGCCAGCAGCGAAACAGGGGACTCCTACAATGAGCAGTTCTTC. The V gene is TRBV9, the J gene TRBJ2-1; the match to TRBD1 covers 7 bases. CDR3 size: 15 residues. The V segment lost 3 bases and the J segment 0 bases; nucleotides outside the gene matches: 3. CDR1 is SGDLS and CDR2 is YYNGEE in the germline V gene. Drawing the rest from reference TRBV9 and TRBJ2-1, the complete variable domain is DSGVTQTPKHLITATGQRVTLRCSPRSGDLSVYWYQQSLDQGLQFLIQYYNGEERAKGNILERFSAQQFPDLHSELNLSSLELGDSALYFCASSETGDSYNEQFFGPGTRLTVL.

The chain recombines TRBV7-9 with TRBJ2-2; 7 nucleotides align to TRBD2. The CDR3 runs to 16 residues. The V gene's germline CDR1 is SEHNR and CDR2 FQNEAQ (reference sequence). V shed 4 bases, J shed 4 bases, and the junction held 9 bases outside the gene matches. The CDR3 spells CASSSRTSRGTGELFF. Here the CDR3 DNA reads TGTGCCAGCAGCTCTCGGACTAGTAGGGGCACCGGGGAGCTGTTTTTT. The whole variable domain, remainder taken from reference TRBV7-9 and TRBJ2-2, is DTGVSQNPRHKITKRGQNVTFRCDPISEHNRLYWYRQTLGQGPEFLTYFQNEAQLEKSRLLSDRFSAERPKGSFSTLEIQRTEQGDSAMYLCASSSRTSRGTGELFFGEGSRLTVL.

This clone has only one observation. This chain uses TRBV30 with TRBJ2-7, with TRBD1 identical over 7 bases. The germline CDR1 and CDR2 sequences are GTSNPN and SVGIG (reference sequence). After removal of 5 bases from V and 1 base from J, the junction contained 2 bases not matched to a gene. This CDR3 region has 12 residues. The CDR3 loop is CAWGQESYEQYF. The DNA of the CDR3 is TGTGCCTGGGGACAGGAGTCCTACGAGCAGTACTTC.

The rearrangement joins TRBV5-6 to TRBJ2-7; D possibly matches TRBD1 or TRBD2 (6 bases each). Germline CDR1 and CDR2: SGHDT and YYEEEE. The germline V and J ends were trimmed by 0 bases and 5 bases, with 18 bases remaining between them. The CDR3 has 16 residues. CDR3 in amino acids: CASSLAGGRLGHEQYF. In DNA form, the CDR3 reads TGTGCCAGCAGCTTGGCCGGGGGCAGGTTGGGCCACGAGCAGTACTTC.

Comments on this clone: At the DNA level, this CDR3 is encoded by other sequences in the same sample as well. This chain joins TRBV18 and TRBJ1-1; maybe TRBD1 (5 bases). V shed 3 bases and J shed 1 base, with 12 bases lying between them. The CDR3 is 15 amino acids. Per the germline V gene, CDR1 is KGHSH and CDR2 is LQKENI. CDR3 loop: CASSPLPTENTEAFF. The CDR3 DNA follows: TGTGCCAGCTCACCCTTACCGACAGAGAACACTGAAGCTTTCTTT.